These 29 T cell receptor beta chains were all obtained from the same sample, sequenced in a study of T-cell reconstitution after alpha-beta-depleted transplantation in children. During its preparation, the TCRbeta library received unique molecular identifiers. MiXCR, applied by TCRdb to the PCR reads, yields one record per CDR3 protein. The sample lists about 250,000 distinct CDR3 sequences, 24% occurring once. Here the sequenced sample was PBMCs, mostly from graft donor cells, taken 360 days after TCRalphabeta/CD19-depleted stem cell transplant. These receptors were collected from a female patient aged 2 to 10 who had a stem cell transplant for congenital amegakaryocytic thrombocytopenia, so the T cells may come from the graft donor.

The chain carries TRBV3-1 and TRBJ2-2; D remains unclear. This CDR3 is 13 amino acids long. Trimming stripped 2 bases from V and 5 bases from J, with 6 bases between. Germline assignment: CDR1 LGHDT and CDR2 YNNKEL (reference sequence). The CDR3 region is CASSQLVTGELFF. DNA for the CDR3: TGTGCCAGCAGCCAACTAGTAACCGGGGAGCTGTTTTTT.

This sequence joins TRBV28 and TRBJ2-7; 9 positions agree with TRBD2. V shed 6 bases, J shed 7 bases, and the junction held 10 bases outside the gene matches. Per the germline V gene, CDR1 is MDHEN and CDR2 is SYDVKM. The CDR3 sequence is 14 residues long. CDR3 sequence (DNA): TGTGCCAGCAGGCTATTAGCGGGAGCTACAGAGCAGTACTTC. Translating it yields CASRLLAGATEQYF.

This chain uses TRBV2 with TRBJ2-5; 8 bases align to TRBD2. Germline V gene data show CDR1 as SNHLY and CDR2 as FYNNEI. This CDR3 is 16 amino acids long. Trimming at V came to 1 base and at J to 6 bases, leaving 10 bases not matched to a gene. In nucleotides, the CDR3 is TGTGCCAGCAGTGAAGAGGGTTGGGGACTAGGGCAGACCCAGTACTTC. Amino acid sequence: CASSEEGWGLGQTQYF.

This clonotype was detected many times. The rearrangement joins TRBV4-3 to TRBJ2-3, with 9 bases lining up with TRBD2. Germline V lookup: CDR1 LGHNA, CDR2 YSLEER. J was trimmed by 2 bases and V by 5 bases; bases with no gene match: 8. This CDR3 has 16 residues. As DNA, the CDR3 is TGCGCCAGCAGCTACCTCCTAGCGGGATACACAGATACGCAGTATTTT. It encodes CASSYLLAGYTDTQYF.

CDR3 residues: CASSTSGYEQYF. The DNA of the CDR3 is TGTGCCAGCAGTACGTCTGGCTACGAGCAGTACTTC. This chain links TRBV6-5 with TRBJ2-7; D uncertain. Germline assignment: CDR1 MNHEY and CDR2 SVGAGI. Between the trimmed V and J ends, which lost 5 bases and 3 bases, there was a span of 8 bases. The CDR3 sequence is 12 residues long.

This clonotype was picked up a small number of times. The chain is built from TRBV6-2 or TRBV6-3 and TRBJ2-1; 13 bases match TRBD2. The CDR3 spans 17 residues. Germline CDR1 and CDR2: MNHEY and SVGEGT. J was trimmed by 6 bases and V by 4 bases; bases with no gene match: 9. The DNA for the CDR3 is TGTGCCAGCAGTTTCGACCGGACTAGCGGGAGTGGCAATGAGCAGTTCTTC. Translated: CASSFDRTSGSGNEQFF.

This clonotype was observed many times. This CDR3 is CSVEGGHPYEQYF. DNA for the CDR3: TGCAGCGTTGAAGGCGGACATCCCTACGAGCAGTACTTC. V is TRBV29-1 and J is TRBJ2-7, with D possibly being TRBD1 (5 bases). Germline loops: CDR1 SQVTM, CDR2 ANQGSEA. The CDR3 has 13 amino acids. V was clipped by 1 base and J by 2 bases, with 9 bases between them.

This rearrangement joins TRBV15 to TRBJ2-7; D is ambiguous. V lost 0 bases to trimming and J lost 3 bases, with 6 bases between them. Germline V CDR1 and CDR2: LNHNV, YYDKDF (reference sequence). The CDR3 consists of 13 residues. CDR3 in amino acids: CATSRDLNYEQYF. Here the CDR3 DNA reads TGTGCCACCAGCAGAGATTTAAACTACGAGCAGTACTTC.

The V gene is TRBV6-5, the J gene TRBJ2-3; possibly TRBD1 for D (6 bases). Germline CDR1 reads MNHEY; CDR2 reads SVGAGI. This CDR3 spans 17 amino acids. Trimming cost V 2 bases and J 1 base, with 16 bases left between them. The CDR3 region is CASSYRPTGLGTDTQYF. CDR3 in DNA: TGTGCCAGCAGTTACCGCCCGACAGGATTGGGCACAGATACGCAGTATTTT.

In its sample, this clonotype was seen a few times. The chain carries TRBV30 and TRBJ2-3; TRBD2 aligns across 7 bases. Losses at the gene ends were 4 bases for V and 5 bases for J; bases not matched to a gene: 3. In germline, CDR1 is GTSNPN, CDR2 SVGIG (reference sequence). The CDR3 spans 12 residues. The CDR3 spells CAWTPGGDTQYF. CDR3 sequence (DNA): TGTGCCTGGACTCCGGGGGGAGATACGCAGTATTTT.

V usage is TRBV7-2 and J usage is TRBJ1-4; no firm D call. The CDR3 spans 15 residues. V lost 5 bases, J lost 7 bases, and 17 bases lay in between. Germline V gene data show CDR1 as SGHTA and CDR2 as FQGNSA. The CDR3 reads CASSVNRGKSEKLFF. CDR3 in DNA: TGTGCCAGCAGCGTGAACAGAGGGAAAAGTGAAAAACTGTTTTTT.

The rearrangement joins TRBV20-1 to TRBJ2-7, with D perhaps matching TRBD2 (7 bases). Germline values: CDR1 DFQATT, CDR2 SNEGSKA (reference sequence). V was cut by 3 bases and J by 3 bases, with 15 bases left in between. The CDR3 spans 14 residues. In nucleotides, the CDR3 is TGCAGTGCTAGGGGGGGGCTTAAAGGCTACGAGCAGTACTTC. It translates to CSARGGLKGYEQYF.

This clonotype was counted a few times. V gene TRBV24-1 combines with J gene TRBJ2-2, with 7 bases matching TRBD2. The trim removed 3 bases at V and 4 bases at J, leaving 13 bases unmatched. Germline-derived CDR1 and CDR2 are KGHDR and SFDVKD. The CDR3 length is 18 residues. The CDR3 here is CATSDPSPTGGGTGELFF. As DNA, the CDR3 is TGTGCCACCAGTGATCCAAGCCCCACGGGAGGTGGCACCGGGGAGCTGTTTTTT.

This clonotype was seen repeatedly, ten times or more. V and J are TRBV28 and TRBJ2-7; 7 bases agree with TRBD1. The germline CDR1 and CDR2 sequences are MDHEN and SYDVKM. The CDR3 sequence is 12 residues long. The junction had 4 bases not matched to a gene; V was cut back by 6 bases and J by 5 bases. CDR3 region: CASRTGYNEQYF. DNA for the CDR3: TGTGCCAGCAGGACAGGGTACAACGAGCAGTACTTC.

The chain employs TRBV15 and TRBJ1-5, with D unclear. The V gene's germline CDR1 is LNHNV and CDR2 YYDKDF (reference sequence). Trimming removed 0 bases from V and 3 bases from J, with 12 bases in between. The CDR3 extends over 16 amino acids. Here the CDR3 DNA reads TGTGCCACCAGCAGAGATGACACAGACCTCAATCAGCCCCAGCATTTT. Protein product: CATSRDDTDLNQPQHF.

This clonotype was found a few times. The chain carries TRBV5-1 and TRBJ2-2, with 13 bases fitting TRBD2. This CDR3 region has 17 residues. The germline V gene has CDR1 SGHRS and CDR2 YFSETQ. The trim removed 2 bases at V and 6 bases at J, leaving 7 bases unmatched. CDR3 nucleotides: TGCGCCAGCAGCTTTATAGGACTAGCGGGAGTTCCCGGGGAGCTGTTTTTT. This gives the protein CASSFIGLAGVPGELFF.

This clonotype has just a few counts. Here the CDR3 reads CASSLGGPGSSYEQYF. CDR3 nucleotides: TGCGCCAGCAGCCTCGGTGGTCCAGGGTCATCCTACGAGCAGTACTTC. V is TRBV4-1 and J is TRBJ2-7, with a weak D call TRBD1 (5 bases). This CDR3 has 16 residues. V lost 4 bases, J lost 1 base, and 17 bases lay in between. CDR1 and CDR2 (germline): MGHRA, YSYEKL.

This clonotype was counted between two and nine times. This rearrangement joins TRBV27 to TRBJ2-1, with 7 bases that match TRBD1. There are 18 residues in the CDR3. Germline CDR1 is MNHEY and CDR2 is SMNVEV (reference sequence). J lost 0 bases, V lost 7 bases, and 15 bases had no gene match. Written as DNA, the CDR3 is TGTGCCAGCACCCTTAATGTAGGGACAGCGGCCTCCTACAATGAGCAGTTCTTC. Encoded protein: CASTLNVGTAASYNEQFF.

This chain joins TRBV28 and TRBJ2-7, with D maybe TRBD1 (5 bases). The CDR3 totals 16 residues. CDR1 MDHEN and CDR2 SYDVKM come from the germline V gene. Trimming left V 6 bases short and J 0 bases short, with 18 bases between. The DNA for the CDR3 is TGTGCCAGCAGGCCTACTCAGGGAATCCTCTCCTACGAGCAGTACTTC. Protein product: CASRPTQGILSYEQYF.

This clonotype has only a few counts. The CDR3 DNA reads as TGTGCCAGCAGGATGGGACAGCTTAATGAAAAACTGTTTTTT. This translates into CASRMGQLNEKLFF. The J gene is TRBJ1-4, the V gene TRBV12-3 or TRBV12-4, with 7 bases fitting TRBD1. V was pared by 6 bases and J by 4 bases, with 5 bases of the junction left unmatched. There are 14 residues in the CDR3.

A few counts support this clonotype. The CDR3 nucleotides are TGTGCCAGCCAGATACAGGGAGTTGGCAATCAGCCCCAGCATTTT. It is translated as CASQIQGVGNQPQHF. This rearrangement joins TRBV28 to TRBJ1-5, with D possibly being TRBD1 (6 bases). The CDR3 runs 15 residues. V lost 8 bases and J 2 bases, leaving 16 bases between the germline ends. In germline, CDR1 is MDHEN, CDR2 SYDVKM.

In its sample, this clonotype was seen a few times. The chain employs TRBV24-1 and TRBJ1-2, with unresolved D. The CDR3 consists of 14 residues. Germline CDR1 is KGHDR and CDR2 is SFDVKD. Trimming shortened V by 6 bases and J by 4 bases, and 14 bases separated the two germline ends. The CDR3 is CATSPPDSIYGYTF. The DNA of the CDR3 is TGTGCCACCAGTCCACCCGATTCAATCTATGGCTACACCTTC.

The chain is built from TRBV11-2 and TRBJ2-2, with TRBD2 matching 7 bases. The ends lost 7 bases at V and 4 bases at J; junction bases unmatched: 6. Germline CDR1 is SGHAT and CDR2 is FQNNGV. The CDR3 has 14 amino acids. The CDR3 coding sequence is TGTGCCAGCAATCCAGGGAGGGGCACCGGGGAGCTGTTTTTT. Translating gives CASNPGRGTGELFF.

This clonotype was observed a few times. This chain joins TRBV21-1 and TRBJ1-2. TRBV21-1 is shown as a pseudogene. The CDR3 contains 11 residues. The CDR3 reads CASTRGWGYTF. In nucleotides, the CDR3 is TGTGCCAGCACCCGTGGGTGGGGCTACACCTTC.

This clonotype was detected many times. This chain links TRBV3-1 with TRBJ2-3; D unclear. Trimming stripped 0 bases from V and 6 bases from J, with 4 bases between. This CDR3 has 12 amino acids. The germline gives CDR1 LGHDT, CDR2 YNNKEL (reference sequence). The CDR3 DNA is TGTGCCAGCAGCCAAGATCTGGATACGCAGTATTTT. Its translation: CASSQDLDTQYF.

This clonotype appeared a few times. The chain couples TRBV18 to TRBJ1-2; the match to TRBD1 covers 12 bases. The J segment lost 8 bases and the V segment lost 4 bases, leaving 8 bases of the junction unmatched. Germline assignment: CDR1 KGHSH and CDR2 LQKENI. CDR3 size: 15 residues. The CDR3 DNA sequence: TGTGCCAGCTCACAACCGGGACAGGGGGCGCGAGGCTACACCTTC. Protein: CASSQPGQGARGYTF.

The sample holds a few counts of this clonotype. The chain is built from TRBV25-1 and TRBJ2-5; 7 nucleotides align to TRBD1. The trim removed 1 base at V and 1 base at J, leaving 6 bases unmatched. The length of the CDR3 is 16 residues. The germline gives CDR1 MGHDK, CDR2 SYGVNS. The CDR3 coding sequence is TGTGCCAGCAGTGAATTCGAGGGGGCCTCCCAAGAGACCCAGTACTTC. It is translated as CASSEFEGASQETQYF.

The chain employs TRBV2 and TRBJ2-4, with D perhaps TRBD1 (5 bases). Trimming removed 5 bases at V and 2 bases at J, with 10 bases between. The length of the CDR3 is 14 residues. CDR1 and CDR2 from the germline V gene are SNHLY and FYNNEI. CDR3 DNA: TGTGCCAGCAGTTTCAGGGTGTCCAAAAACATTCAGTACTTC. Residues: CASSFRVSKNIQYF.

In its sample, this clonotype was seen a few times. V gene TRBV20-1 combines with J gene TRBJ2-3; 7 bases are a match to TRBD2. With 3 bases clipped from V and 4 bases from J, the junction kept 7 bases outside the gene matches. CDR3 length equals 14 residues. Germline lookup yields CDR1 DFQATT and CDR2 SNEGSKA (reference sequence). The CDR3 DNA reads TGCAGTGCTAGTGGTGGGAGGGCCGCAGATACGCAGTATTTT. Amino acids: CSASGGRAADTQYF.